This T cell receptor (beta chain) was captured by sequencing in a study of blood T cell repertoires in COVID-19. In the study overall: Researchers got acute and convalescent COVID-19 samples from the United States, Italy and Spain. PBMCs, B-cell-depleted T cells, or T cells were the source of the cDNA or gDNA that made up the material.

TCRdb keeps only in-frame clones here, not all; method: immunoSEQ multiplex PCR. The table records some 430,000 clones, less than 95% of them present only once. The CDR3 has 15 residues. In germline, CDR1 is SGHAT, CDR2 FQNNGV. With 5 bases removed from V and 2 bases from J, the gap between germline ends came to 10 bases. J is TRBJ2-6 and V is TRBV11-2, with D perhaps matching TRBD1 (5 bases). The receptor was derived from a man aged 18 to 29 who had recovered from COVID-19. The specimen was PBMCs or T cells enriched from blood (not recorded which). The CDR3 loop is CASSPPRAGANVLTF. The CDR3 DNA is TGTGCCAGCAGCCCCCCCAGGGCTGGGGCCAACGTCCTGACTTTC.